Below are 15 T cell receptor beta chains sequenced from a single sample in a study of naive and memory T cell subsets. Overall study findings and caveats: Naive repertoires, especially CD8, held a few larger clonotypes, possibly memory cells re-expressing CD45RA.

Both TRBC1 and TRBC2 were covered by a beta constant-region primer of two equimolar oligonucleotides. Nested alpha and beta constant-region primers with the SP2 primer drove four PCR rounds on ligated cDNA. TCRdb itself ran the UMI-ligation and nested PCR reads through MiXCR, one entry per CDR3 protein. The table records over 80,000 distinct CDR3 sequences, around 10% of them present only once. Which antigens these TCRs recognize remains unknown. The sample was naive CD4+ T cells from blood. The receptors were sampled from a human donor in good health.

This clonotype came up a few times. This chain links TRBV6-2 or TRBV6-3 with TRBJ2-6; 7 bases are a match to TRBD1. The junction had 4 bases not matched to a gene; V was cut back by 4 bases and J by 4 bases. The CDR3 totals 15 residues. The V gene's germline CDR1 is MNHEY and CDR2 SVGEGT. Written as DNA, the CDR3 is TGTGCCAGCAGTTCGACAGGGAAAGGGGCCAACGTCCTGACTTTC. Encoded protein: CASSSTGKGANVLTF.

The rearrangement uses TRBV10-3 and TRBJ2-7; 8 bases agree with TRBD1. V shed 3 bases, J shed 11 bases, and the junction held 12 bases outside the gene matches. CDR3 length: 14 amino acids. Germline lookup yields CDR1 ENHRY and CDR2 SYGVKD. The CDR3 spells CAISESQRQGSEYF. The CDR3 nucleotides read TGTGCCATCAGTGAATCCCAGCGACAGGGGAGTGAGTACTTC.

Here the CDR3 reads CASSSAGTGDEKLFF. The CDR3 nucleotides are TGTGCCAGCAGTTCCGCCGGGACAGGGGATGAAAAACTGTTTTTT. The gene calls are TRBV28 and TRBJ1-4; 10 bases are shared with TRBD1. V lost 4 bases to trimming and J lost 6 bases; unmatched junction nucleotides: 5. CDR3 length equals 15 residues. Germline-derived CDR1 and CDR2 are MDHEN and SYDVKM.

The chain carries TRBV7-3 and TRBJ2-1, with 12 positions matching TRBD2. V lost 3 bases to trimming and J lost 4 bases; unmatched junction nucleotides: 7. The CDR3 has 17 amino acids. Per germline, CDR1 SGHTA and CDR2 FQGTGA. The DNA of the CDR3 is TGTGCCAGCAGCTTGAGCTGGACTAGCGGGAATTACAATGAGCAGTTCTTC. Its protein product is CASSLSWTSGNYNEQFF.

The chain carries TRBV5-1 and TRBJ2-5, with D unresolved. Germline values: CDR1 SGHRS, CDR2 YFSETQ. V was shortened by 3 bases and J by 9 bases, with 18 bases between the two germline ends. This CDR3 is built from 14 residues. Here the CDR3 DNA reads TGCGCCAGCAGCTCATTGGCCACCAGAGATCCCCAGTACTTC. Protein sequence: CASSSLATRDPQYF. Based on the CDR3 plus reference TRBV5-1 and TRBJ2-5, the full variable domain is KAGVTQTPRYLIKTRGQQVTLSCSPISGHRSVSWYQQTPGQGLQFLFEYFSETQRNKGNFPGRFSGRQFSNSRSEMNVSTLELGDSALYLCASSSLATRDPQYFGPGTRLLVL.

J is TRBJ1-1 and V is TRBV6-2 or TRBV6-3, with a possible D match to TRBD1 (6 bases). Per the germline V gene, CDR1 is MNHEY and CDR2 is SVGEGT. V lost 6 bases to trimming and J lost 6 bases, with 11 bases between them. CDR3 length: 12 amino acids. CDR3 DNA sequence: TGTGCCAGCAGCCCGCGGACAGCTGAAGCTTTCTTT. It is translated as CASSPRTAEAFF.

A few counts support this clonotype. The CDR3 sequence is CASRTEYTGELFF. The CDR3 bases are TGTGCCAGCAGGACAGAGTACACCGGGGAGCTGTTTTTT. The chain is built from TRBV2 and TRBJ2-2, with D perhaps matching TRBD1 (5 bases). The CDR3 contains 13 residues. Germline values: CDR1 SNHLY, CDR2 FYNNEI. V was clipped by 6 bases and J by 3 bases, with 8 bases between them.

Only a few counts were recorded for this clonotype. The J gene is TRBJ2-3, the V gene TRBV12-3 or TRBV12-4, with 9 bases aligning to TRBD1. J lost 2 bases, V lost 6 bases, and 9 bases had no gene match. The CDR3 runs to 16 residues. The CDR3 region is CASSQTGGRSTDTQYF. CDR3 DNA sequence: TGTGCCAGCAGCCAGACAGGGGGTCGTTCCACAGATACGCAGTATTTT.

Written as DNA, the CDR3 is TGCGCCAGCAGCCGGGGAAATGGGGCCAACGTCCTGACTTTC. This gives the protein CASSRGNGANVLTF. The V gene is TRBV5-1, the J gene TRBJ2-6, with D perhaps TRBD2 (5 bases). CDR1 is SGHRS, CDR2 YFSETQ, per germline. This CDR3 spans 14 amino acids. V was pared by 4 bases and J by 3 bases, with 8 bases between.

In this sample, this clonotype turned up many times. The chain joins TRBV18 to TRBJ2-5; D gene uncertain. Trimming took 2 bases from V and 5 from J, leaving 15 bases between them. CDR1 and CDR2 (germline): KGHSH, LQKENI. This CDR3 has 15 amino acids. The CDR3 DNA sequence: TGTGCCAGCTCACCATATGGGTCGGCGCTGGAGACCCAGTACTTC. This translates into CASSPYGSALETQYF.

This clonotype was detected only a few times. V gene TRBV12-3 or TRBV12-4 combines with J gene TRBJ1-6; tentative D call: TRBD1 (5 bases). V lost 3 bases and J 1 base, leaving 7 bases between the germline ends. This CDR3 region has 15 residues. The CDR3 region has the DNA TGTGCCAGCAGTTTCGGGGGATCCTATAATTCACCCCTCCACTTT. Protein sequence: CASSFGGSYNSPLHF.

V is TRBV30 and J is TRBJ1-2; unclear D gene. CDR1 and CDR2 from the germline V gene are GTSNPN and SVGIG (reference sequence). Trimming cost V 3 bases and J 2 bases, with 13 bases left between them. The CDR3 is 14 amino acids. The CDR3 spells CAWSSREKNYGYTF. In DNA, the CDR3 is TGTGCCTGGAGCTCAAGGGAGAAAAACTATGGCTACACCTTC.

The chain combines TRBV7-3 with TRBJ2-4; the D gene is possibly TRBD2 (6 bases). Germline V gene sequence: CDR1 SGHTA, CDR2 FQGTGA. V was shortened by 5 bases and J by 6 bases, with 20 bases between the two germline ends. This CDR3 contains 16 residues. The CDR3 loop reads CASSLQPGSGANIQYF. As DNA, the CDR3 is TGTGCCAGCAGCCTACAACCCGGGAGTGGGGCAAACATTCAGTACTTC. The whole variable domain, filled in from reference TRBV7-3 and TRBJ2-4, reads GAGVSQTPSNKVTEKGKYVELRCDPISGHTALYWYRQSLGQGPEFLIYFQGTGAADDSGLPNDRFFAVRPEGSVSTLKIQRTERGDSAVYLCASSLQPGSGANIQYFGAGTRLSVL.

This clonotype occurred many times. This chain connects TRBV7-2 to TRBJ2-6; D is unresolved. Trimming cost V 5 bases and J 0 bases, with 8 bases left between them. CDR3 length equals 15 residues. Germline CDR1 SGHTA, CDR2 FQGNSA. The CDR3 DNA sequence: TGTGCCAGCAGCCTTAAGCCCTCTGGGGCCAACGTCCTGACTTTC. Its translation: CASSLKPSGANVLTF.

Notes on this clonotype: A much larger clone sits a single nucleotide away, making a read error possible. V usage is TRBV18 and J usage is TRBJ2-7; 12 bases are a match to TRBD2. The CDR3 spans 15 residues. Germline assignment: CDR1 KGHSH and CDR2 LQKENI. The CDR3 is CSSSPRLAGEDEQYF. CDR3 sequence (DNA): TGTTCCAGCTCACCACGACTAGCGGGGGAGGACGAGCAGTACTTC.